This TCR beta chain came from a study of blood T cell repertoires in COVID-19. Original processing notes: Counts of nucleated cells, estimated from reference gene primer amplification, were obtained. Repertoires were generated with immunoSEQ multiplex PCR, while TCRdb's copy carries only in-frame clones and drops some. That table is the source of V, J and clone size, and D and trimming were worked out from the DNA. Among about 190,000 clones listed, around 79% were seen once. This clone was seen only a few times. Trimming removed 6 bases at V and 0 bases at J, with 9 bases between. The CDR3 loop spans 14 amino acids. The germline V gene has CDR1 LNHDA and CDR2 SQIVND (reference sequence).

The V call is TRBV19, the J call TRBJ1-3, with D perhaps TRBD1 (6 bases). The source of this sequence is a man in his 60s with active or convalescent COVID-19. Sequencing input: peripheral blood. CDR3 DNA sequence: TGTGCCAGTAGGGACAGCCACTCTGGAAACACCATATATTTT. Protein sequence: CASRDSHSGNTIYF.